Ten or more counts support the clone carrying this T cell receptor beta chain. The sample is drawn from a study of metastatic and nonmetastatic thyroid tumors. Using MiXCR, TCRdb reanalyzed the PCR reads. The profile shows fewer than 55,000 clones, roughly 16% of them singletons. This CDR3 is built from 16 residues. Trimming took off 7 bases at V and 0 bases at J, with 13 bases between the two ends. CDR1 is SGHAT, CDR2 FQDESV, per germline (reference sequence). Thyroid surgery had not been preceded by any treatment in any patient. The gene calls are TRBV11-1 and TRBJ2-6; D is perhaps TRBD1 or TRBD2 (5 bases each). The source is a female donor with papillary thyroid cancer or a benign thyroid nodule (not recorded which). Some clones in this sample may be carry-over from other donors' samples. Sequenced: blood. CDR3 sequence reads: CASNKRGVSGANVLTF. The CDR3 DNA follows: TGTGCCAGCAATAAGCGAGGGGTCTCTGGGGCCAACGTCCTGACTTTC.